This T cell receptor (beta chain) comes out of a study of cytomegalovirus exposure and HLA in healthy donors. Whole-study results and caveats: The classifier reportedly diagnosed cytomegalovirus status with high sensitivity and specificity. Later work associated fewer than 20,000 TCR beta sequences with HLA alleles at 0.05 false discovery rate. Available immune exposure information covered CMV serostatus only.

Primers included in the PCR were 60 Vbeta and 13 Jbeta primers. In the original processing: Some 9.9 million shared chains were among about 80 million unique TCR beta chains counted in a later analysis. The data were produced by immunoSEQ multiplex PCR, yet TCRdb's version contains in-frame clones alone and is incomplete. V and J calls and clone size are copied from that table; D and trimming were computed from the DNA. Of roughly 180,000 clones in the sample, around four fifths are singletons; the top ten hold roughly 1.3%. A note on this clone: Its cognate antigen is unknown.

The germline CDR1 and CDR2 sequences are SGHVS and FQNEAQ. V dropped 5 bases and J dropped 3; count of bases not matched to a gene: 7. CDR3 length: 14 residues. The specimen sequenced was PBMCs. The chain combines TRBV7-8 with TRBJ2-7; 7 bases align to TRBD1. This receptor was obtained from a young man in good health and CMV-seronegative. CDR3 nucleotide sequence: TGTGCCAGCAGCGAGAGGGACAGAAACTACGAGCAGTACTTC. This translates into CASSERDRNYEQYF.